This record concerns one T cell receptor (beta chain) sequence. Each CDR3 protein is one row after TCRdb ran MiXCR on the 5' RACE reads. Of roughly 1.6 million distinct CDR3 sequences detected, about 31% appear once; the ten largest clones hold around 0.3%. This sample is part of a study of identical twins. This TCR was recovered from a newborn girl in good health. What was sequenced was cord blood.

CDR3 DNA: TGTGCCAGCACCTTTGGCAGGGGCAGTCAGCCCCAGCATTTT. The encoded protein is CASTFGRGSQPQHF. The rearrangement links TRBV12-3 or TRBV12-4 to TRBJ1-5; maybe TRBD1 (6 bases). The CDR3 is 14 residues long. With 7 bases removed from V and 6 bases from J, the gap between germline ends came to 16 bases.